This T cell receptor beta chain was sequenced for a study of Ad26.COV2.S vaccination and SARS-CoV-2 variants. Turning to the study itself: It was the COV1001 Ad26.COV2.S trial arm that included the donor. Study findings and constraints: Total T cell responses were possibly underestimated by TCR breadth and depth analyses.

The treatment here: some 19 received Ad26.COV2.S at low or high dose, single or two shots; several received placebo; per-sample allocation not given. Material that was analyzed had been drawn on day 63 after the first vaccine or placebo injection. The individual, an adult aged 18-55 years, was a donor in Boston. Clones were read by immunoSEQ multiplex PCR, and TCRdb kept only the in-frame ones, dropping some. This table has some 400,000 clones, around nine tenths appearing once. Details on this clone: Its antigen is not identified.

V was trimmed by 5 bases and J by 6 bases, leaving 17 bases between them. The CDR3 has 14 residues. Germline assignment: CDR1 MGHDK and CDR2 SYGVNS. The receptor was derived from a person aged 18 to 65 who received the Ad26.COV2.S COVID-19 vaccine or a placebo. Sequencing was performed on peripheral blood, taken in a trial of Ad26.COV2.S vaccine versus placebo. V is TRBV25-1 and J is TRBJ2-7, with a tentative D call TRBD2 (6 bases). The CDR3 spells CASSFGHPGAEQYF. The CDR3 coding sequence is TGTGCCAGCAGTTTTGGGCATCCGGGAGCCGAGCAGTACTTC.